This T cell receptor beta chain was profiled in a study of OX40 agonist ivuxolimab in advanced cancers. Findings and caveats of the study: CD8+ T cells showed, on average, more clonal expansion than CD4+ cells.

This table comes from immunoSEQ multiplex PCR, and its TCRdb copy is limited to in-frame clones, with some not included. The repertoire holds about 61,000 clones, with roughly four fifths as singletons. V shed 10 bases and J 1 base; nucleotides not matched to a gene: 6. The germline V gene encodes CDR1 LNHDA and CDR2 SQIVND (reference sequence). This CDR3 is built from 13 residues. Enrollment shut out patients with autoimmune disease history or systemic immunosuppression. A single count supports this clone. Antigen specificity is unknown. Sequencing used CD4+ or CD8+ T cells sorted from blood, obtained in a trial of the OX40 agonist ivuxolimab. This clonotype was sampled from an adult with an advanced solid tumor such as melanoma, head and neck, liver or kidney cancer. The V and J genes are TRBV19 and TRBJ2-5; 7 bases are shared with TRBD1. CDR3 nucleotide sequence: TGTGCCATCTCGACAGGGCTCCAAGAGACCCAGTACTTC. Translated, it gives CAISTGLQETQYF. The variable domain in full, with the rest retrieved from reference TRBV19 and TRBJ2-5, is DGGITQSPKYLFRKEGQNVTLSCEQNLNHDAMYWYRQDPGQGLRLIYYSQIVNDFQKGDIAEGYSVSREKKESFPLTVTSAQKNPTAFYLCAISTGLQETQYFGPGTRLLVL.